The TCR beta chain described here comes from a study of Ad26.COV2.S vaccination and SARS-CoV-2 variants. Study background: Each vaccinee took Ad26.COV2.S intramuscularly, once or twice 56 days apart.

Per germline, CDR1 SQVTM and CDR2 ANQGSEA. V gave up 3 bases and J gave up 0 bases, with 14 bases separating them. CDR3 size: 15 residues. The repertoire was sequenced with immunoSEQ multiplex PCR; TCRdb's copy has only in-frame clones and lacks some. The table has around 380,000 clones, roughly nine tenths seen once. With respect to this clone: Its target is unknown.

Treatment indicated: about 20 received Ad26.COV2.S at low or high dose, single or two shots; several received placebo; per-sample allocation not given. The study sampled participants on day 63 after the first vaccine or placebo injection. Donor was an adult aged 18-55 years in Boston. SARS-CoV-2 spike from the Wuhan strain was encoded by the vaccine, an Ad26 vector. Overall study results and limits: Spike-specific responses of CD8+ and CD4+ T cells were reported to display substantial breadth after vaccination.

Sequenced here: peripheral blood, sampled in a trial of Ad26.COV2.S vaccine versus placebo. The sequence came from a person aged 18-60 years who received the Ad26.COV2.S COVID-19 vaccine or a placebo. The genes are TRBV29-1 and TRBJ1-1; D is ambiguous. Here the CDR3 reads CSVEAFGLVNTEAFF. The CDR3 DNA reads as TGCAGCGTTGAGGCGTTTGGCCTAGTGAACACTGAAGCTTTCTTT.